This T cell receptor (beta chain) came from a study of CD8 T cells in Susac syndrome. Overall study results and limits: The relatively small number of individuals in the TCR sequencing and HLA analysis was acknowledged by the study.

The CDR3 extends over 14 amino acids. V gave up 0 bases and J gave up 4 bases, with 12 bases separating them. From germline, CDR1 is DFQATT and CDR2 SNEGSKA (reference sequence). With respect to this clonotype: The antigen is undetermined.

Peripheral blood CD8+ and CD4+ T cells were profiled by TCR beta sequencing. cDNA came from approximately 0.5 to 1 ug RNA primed by random hexamers. Amplification of TCR beta CDR3 across 54 Vbeta and 13 Jbeta was performed with immunoSEQ multiplex PCR. One entry per CDR3 protein results from TCRdb running MiXCR on the immunoSEQ multiplex PCR reads. The table shows approximately 26,000 distinct CDR3 sequences, with 85% to 95% occurring only once. This rearrangement joins TRBV20-1 to TRBJ1-1, with D possibly TRBD1 on 5 matching bases. The receptor comes from a human donor in good health. Source material: CD8+ T cells from PBMCs. CDR3 coding DNA: TGCAGTGCTAGAGATCTGCAGGGTGCCACTGAAGCTTTCTTT. Protein product: CSARDLQGATEAFF.